The T cell receptor (beta chain) described here comes from a study of CD8 T cells in Susac syndrome. General observations from the study: Individuals included in the TCR sequencing and HLA analysis were acknowledged by the study to be relatively few in number.

Random hexamers primed reverse transcription of 0.5 to 1 ug RNA. Amplification of TCR beta CDR3 used immunoSEQ multiplex PCR across 54 Vbeta and 13 Jbeta. TCRdb ran MiXCR on the immunoSEQ multiplex PCR reads and lists one entry per CDR3 protein. The sample includes about 210,000 distinct CDR3 sequences, 95% of them seen just once. CD8+ and CD4+ T cells from blood underwent TCR beta sequencing. As for this clonotype: Its antigen is not known.

CDR1 and CDR2 from the germline V gene are DFQATT and SNEGSKA (reference sequence). The V segment lost 4 bases and the J segment 2 bases; nucleotides outside the gene matches: 5. The CDR3 spans 15 residues. The chain uses TRBV20-1 and TRBJ2-7, with 13 bases identical to TRBD2. The sequencing input was CD4+ T cells from PBMCs. The sequence was collected from a human donor with multiple sclerosis. CDR3 protein: CSANTLAGGPYEQYF. The DNA of the CDR3 is TGCAGTGCTAACACACTAGCGGGAGGGCCCTACGAGCAGTACTTC.